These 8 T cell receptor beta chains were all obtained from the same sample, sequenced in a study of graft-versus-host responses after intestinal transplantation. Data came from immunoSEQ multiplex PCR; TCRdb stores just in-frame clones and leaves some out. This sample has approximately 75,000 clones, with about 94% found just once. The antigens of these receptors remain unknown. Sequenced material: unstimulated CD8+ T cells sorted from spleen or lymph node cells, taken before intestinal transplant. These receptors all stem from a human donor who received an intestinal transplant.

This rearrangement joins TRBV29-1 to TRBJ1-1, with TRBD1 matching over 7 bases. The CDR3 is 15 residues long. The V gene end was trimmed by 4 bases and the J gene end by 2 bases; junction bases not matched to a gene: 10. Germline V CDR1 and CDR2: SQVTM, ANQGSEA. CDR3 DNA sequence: TGCAGCGTTGCATGGGACAGTCGCAGTAACACTGAAGCTTTCTTT. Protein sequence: CSVAWDSRSNTEAFF.

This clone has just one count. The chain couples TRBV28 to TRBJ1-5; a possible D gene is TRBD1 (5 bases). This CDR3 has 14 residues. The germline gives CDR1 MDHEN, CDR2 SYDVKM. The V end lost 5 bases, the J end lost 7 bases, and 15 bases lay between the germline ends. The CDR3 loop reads CASSPPGVGQPQHF. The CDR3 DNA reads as TGTGCCAGCAGTCCTCCGGGGGTGGGGCAGCCCCAGCATTTT.

The CDR3 sequence is CASSFGRYTEAFF. In DNA, the CDR3 is TGTGCCAGCAGCTTCGGAAGGTACACTGAAGCTTTCTTT. The chain has TRBV7-9 and TRBJ1-1; D gene unclear. The germline gives CDR1 SEHNR, CDR2 FQNEAQ (reference sequence). The CDR3 length is 13 residues. Trimming left V 3 bases short and J 3 bases short, with 8 bases between. Filled out from reference TRBV7-9 and TRBJ1-1, the complete variable domain reads DTGVSQNPRHKITKRGQNVTFRCDPISEHNRLYWYRQTLGQGPEFLTYFQNEAQLEKSRLLSDRFSAERPKGSFSTLEIQRTEQGDSAMYLCASSFGRYTEAFFGQGTRLTVV.

CDR3 in amino acids: CASSLQLTNTEAFF. The CDR3 DNA is TGTGCCAGCAGCTTGCAGTTAACGAACACTGAAGCTTTCTTT. The chain couples TRBV5-6 to TRBJ1-1; unclear D gene. CDR3 length: 14 amino acids. Germline V gene lookup returns CDR1 SGHDT and CDR2 YYEEEE. V was shortened by 1 base and J by 1 base, with 8 bases between the two germline ends.

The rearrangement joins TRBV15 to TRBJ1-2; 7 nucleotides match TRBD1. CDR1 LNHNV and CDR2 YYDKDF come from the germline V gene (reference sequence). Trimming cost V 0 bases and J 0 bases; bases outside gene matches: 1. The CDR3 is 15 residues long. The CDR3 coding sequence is TGTGCCACCAGCAGAGAGGACAGGCCTAACTATGGCTACACCTTC. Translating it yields CATSREDRPNYGYTF.

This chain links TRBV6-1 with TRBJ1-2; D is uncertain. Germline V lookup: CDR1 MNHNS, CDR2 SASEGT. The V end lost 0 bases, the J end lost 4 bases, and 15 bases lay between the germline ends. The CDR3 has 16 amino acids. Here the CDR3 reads CASSEALKVLSYGYTF. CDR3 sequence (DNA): TGTGCCAGCAGTGAAGCGCTCAAGGTCCTTTCCTATGGCTACACCTTC.

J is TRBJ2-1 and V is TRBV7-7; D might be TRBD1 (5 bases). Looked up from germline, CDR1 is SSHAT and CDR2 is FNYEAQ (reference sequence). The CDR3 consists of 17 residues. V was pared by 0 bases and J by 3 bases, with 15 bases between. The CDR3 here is CASSLALFPRGYNEQFF. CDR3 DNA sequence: TGTGCCAGCAGCTTAGCCCTCTTCCCTAGGGGCTACAATGAGCAGTTCTTC.

The CDR3: CASSTRSGGWQPQHF. The CDR3, as DNA: TGCGCCAGCAGCACGCGTTCAGGGGGCTGGCAGCCCCAGCATTTT. The chain employs TRBV4-1 and TRBJ1-5; 8 bases match TRBD1. Losses at the gene ends were 5 bases for V and 7 bases for J; bases not matched to a gene: 10. CDR1 is MGHRA and CDR2 is YSYEKL in the germline V gene. This CDR3 is built from 15 residues.